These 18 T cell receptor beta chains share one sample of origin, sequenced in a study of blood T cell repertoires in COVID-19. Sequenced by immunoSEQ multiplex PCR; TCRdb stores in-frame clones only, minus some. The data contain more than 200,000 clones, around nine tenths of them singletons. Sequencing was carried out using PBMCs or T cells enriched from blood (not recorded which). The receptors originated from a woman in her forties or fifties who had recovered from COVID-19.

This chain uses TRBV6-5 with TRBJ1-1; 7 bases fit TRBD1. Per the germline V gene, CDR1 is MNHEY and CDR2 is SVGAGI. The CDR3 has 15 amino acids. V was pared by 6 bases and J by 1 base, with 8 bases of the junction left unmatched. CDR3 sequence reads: CASSLGQVTNTEAFF. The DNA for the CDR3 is TGTGCCAGCAGCCTCGGACAGGTGACGAACACTGAAGCTTTCTTT.

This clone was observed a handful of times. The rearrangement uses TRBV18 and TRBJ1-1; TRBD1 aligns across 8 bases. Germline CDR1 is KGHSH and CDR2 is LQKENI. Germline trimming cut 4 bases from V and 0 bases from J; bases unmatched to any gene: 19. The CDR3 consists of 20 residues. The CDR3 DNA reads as TGTGCCAGCTCACTAATTAAATGGGACAGGTCATTCGGTCTGAACACTGAAGCTTTCTTT. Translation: CASSLIKWDRSFGLNTEAFF. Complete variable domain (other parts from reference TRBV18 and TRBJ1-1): NAGVMQNPRHLVRRRGQEARLRCSPMKGHSHVYWYRQLPEEGLKFMVYLQKENIIDESGMPKERFSAEFPKEGPSILRIQQVVRGDSAAYFCASSLIKWDRSFGLNTEAFFGQGTRLTVV.

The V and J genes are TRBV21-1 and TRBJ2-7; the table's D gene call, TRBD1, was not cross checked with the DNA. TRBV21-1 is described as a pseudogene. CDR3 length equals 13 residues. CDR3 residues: CAAPTGGSNEQYF. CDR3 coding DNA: TGTGCCGCACCGACAGGGGGCTCCAACGAGCAGTACTTC.

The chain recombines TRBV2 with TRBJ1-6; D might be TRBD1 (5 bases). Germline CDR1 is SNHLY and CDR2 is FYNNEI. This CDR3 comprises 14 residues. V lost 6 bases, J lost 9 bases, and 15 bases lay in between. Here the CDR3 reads CASSLSAQGSPLHF. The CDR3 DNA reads TGTGCCAGCAGCTTAAGCGCGCAGGGTTCACCCCTCCACTTT.

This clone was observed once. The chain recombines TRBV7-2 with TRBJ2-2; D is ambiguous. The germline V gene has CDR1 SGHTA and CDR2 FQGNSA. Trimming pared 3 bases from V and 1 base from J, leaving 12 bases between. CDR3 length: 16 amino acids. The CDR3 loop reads CASSFNPAGNTGELFF. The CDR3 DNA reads TGTGCCAGCAGCTTTAATCCGGCAGGGAACACCGGGGAGCTGTTTTTT. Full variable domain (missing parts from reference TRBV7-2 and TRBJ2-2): GAGVSQSPSNKVTEKGKDVELRCDPISGHTALYWYRQSLGQGLEFLIYFQGNSAPDKSGLPSDRFSAERTGGSVSTLTIQRTQQEDSAVYLCASSFNPAGNTGELFFGEGSRLTVL.

The CDR3 loop reads CASSQGVQPQHF. CDR3 sequence (DNA): TGTGCCAGCAGCCAGGGGGTTCAGCCCCAGCATTTT. The rearrangement uses TRBV28 and TRBJ1-5; 7 nucleotides match TRBD1. Trimming removed 6 bases from V and 6 bases from J; junction bases left unmatched: 2. This CDR3 is built from 12 residues. CDR1 is MDHEN, CDR2 SYDVKM, per germline.

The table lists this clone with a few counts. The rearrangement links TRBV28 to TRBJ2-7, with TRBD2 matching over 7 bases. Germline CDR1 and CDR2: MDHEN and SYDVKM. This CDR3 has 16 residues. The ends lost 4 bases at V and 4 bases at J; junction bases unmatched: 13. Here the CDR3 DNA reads TGTGCCAGCAGTTCCCTAGGCGGGAGCGGACCATACGAGCAGTACTTC. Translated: CASSSLGGSGPYEQYF.

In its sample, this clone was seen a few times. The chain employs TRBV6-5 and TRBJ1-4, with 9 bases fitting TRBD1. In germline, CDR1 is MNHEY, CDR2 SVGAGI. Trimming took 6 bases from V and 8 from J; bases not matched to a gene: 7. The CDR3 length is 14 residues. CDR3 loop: CASRPDRGVEKLFF. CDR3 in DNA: TGTGCCAGCAGGCCGGACAGGGGTGTCGAAAAACTGTTTTTT.

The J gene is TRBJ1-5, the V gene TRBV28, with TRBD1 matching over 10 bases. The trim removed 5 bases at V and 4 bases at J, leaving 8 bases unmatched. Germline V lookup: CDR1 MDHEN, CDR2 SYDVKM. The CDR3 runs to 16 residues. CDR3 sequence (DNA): TGTGCCAGCAGTATAAGACAGGGGGCGCCAAATCAGCCCCAGCATTTT. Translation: CASSIRQGAPNQPQHF.

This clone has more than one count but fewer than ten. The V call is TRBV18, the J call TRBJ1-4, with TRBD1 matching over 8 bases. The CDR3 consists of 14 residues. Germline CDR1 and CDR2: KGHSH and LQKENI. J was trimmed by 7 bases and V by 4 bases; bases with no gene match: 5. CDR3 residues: CASSQTGVGEKLFF. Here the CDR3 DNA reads TGTGCCAGCTCACAGACAGGGGTTGGTGAAAAACTGTTTTTT.

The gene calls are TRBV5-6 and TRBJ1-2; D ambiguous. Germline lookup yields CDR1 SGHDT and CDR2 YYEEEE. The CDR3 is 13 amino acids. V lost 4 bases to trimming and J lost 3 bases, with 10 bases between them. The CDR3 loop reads CASSQGGDYGYTF. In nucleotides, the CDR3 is TGTGCCAGCAGCCAAGGAGGCGACTATGGCTACACCTTC.

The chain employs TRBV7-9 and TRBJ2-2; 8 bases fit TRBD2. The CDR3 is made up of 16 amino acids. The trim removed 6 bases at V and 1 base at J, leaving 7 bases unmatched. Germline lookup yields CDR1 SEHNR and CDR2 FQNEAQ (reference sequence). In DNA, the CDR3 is TGTGCCAGCAGTTGGGGGACTAGAGTGAACACCGGGGAGCTGTTTTTT. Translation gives CASSWGTRVNTGELFF.

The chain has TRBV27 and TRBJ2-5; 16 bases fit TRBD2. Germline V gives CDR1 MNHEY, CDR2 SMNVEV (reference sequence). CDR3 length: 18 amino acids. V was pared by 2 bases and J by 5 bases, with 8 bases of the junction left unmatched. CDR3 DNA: TGTGCCAGCAGTTTAGGGACTAGCGGGGGGGGAGGAGGTGAGACCCAGTACTTC. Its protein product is CASSLGTSGGGGGETQYF.

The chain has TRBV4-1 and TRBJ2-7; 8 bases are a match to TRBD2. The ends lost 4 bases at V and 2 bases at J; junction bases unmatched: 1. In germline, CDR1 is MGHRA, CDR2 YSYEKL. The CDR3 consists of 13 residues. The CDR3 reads CASSPGGAYEQYF. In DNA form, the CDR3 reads TGCGCCAGCAGCCCGGGGGGGGCCTACGAGCAGTACTTC.

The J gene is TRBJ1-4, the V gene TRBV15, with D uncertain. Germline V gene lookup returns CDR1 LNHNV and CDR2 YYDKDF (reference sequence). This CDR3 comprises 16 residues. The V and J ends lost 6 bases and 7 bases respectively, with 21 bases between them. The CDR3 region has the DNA TGTGCCACCAGTGACGGGGAAGGGAAAGGTCGTGAAAAACTGTTTTTT. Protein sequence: CATSDGEGKGREKLFF.

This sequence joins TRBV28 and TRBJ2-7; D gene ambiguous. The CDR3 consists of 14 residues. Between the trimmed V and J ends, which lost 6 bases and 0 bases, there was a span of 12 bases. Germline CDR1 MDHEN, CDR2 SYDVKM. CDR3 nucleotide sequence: TGTGCCAGCAGCGAGCCCAACCCCTCCTACGAGCAGTACTTC. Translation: CASSEPNPSYEQYF. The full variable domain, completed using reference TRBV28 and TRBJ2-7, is DVKVTQSSRYLVKRTGEKVFLECVQDMDHENMFWYRQDPGLGLRLIYFSYDVKMKEKGDIPEGYSVSREKKERFSLILESASTNQTSMYLCASSEPNPSYEQYFGPGTRLTVT.

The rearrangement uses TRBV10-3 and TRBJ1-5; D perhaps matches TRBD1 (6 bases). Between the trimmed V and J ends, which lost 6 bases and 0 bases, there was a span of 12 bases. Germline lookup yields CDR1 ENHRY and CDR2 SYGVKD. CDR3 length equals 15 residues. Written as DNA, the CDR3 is TGTGCCATCAGCGAACAGGGTGGTAGCAATCAGCCCCAGCATTTT. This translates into CAISEQGGSNQPQHF.

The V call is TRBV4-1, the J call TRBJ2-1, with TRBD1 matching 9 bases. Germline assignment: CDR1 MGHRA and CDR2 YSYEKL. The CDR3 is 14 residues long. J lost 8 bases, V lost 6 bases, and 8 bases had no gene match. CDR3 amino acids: CASRSTGGFHEQFF. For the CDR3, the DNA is TGCGCCAGCAGATCGACAGGGGGTTTTCATGAGCAGTTCTTC.